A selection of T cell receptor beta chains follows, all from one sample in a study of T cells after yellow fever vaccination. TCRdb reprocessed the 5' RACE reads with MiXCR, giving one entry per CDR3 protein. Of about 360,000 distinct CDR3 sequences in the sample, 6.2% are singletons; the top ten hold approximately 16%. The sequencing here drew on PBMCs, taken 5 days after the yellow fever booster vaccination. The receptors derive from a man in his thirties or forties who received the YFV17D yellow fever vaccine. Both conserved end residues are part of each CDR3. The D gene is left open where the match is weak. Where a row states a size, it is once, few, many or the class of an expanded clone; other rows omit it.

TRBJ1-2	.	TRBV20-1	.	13	CSANWRPGVGYTF	TGCAGTGCTAACTGGAGACCGGGGGTCGGCTACACCTTC
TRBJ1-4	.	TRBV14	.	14	CASTPGQTNEKLFF	TGTGCCAGCACCCCAGGGCAGACTAATGAAAAACTGTTTTTT
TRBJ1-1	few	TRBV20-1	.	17	CSARSPGQGSMNTEAFF	TGCAGTGCTAGGTCGCCGGGCCAGGGATCGATGAACACTGAAGCTTTCTTT
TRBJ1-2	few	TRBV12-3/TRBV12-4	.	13	CASRVIGSRGYTF	TGTGCCAGCAGGGTAATTGGTTCGCGAGGCTACACCTTC
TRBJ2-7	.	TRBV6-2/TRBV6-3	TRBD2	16	CASSTGLAGATAEQYF	TGTGCCAGCAGCACGGGACTAGCGGGAGCAACCGCCGAGCAGTACTTC
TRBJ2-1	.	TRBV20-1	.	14	CSATGGRGALEQFF	TGCAGTGCTACTGGGGGTCGGGGGGCGCTTGAGCAGTTCTTC
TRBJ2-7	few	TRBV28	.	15	CASRLMGHDSYEQYF	TGTGCCAGCAGGTTGATGGGACACGACTCCTACGAGCAGTACTTC
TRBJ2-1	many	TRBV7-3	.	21	CASSLIWAGQGRATLYNEQFF	TGTGCCAGCAGCTTAATTTGGGCAGGGCAGGGGAGGGCCACTCTTTACAATGAGCAGTTCTTC
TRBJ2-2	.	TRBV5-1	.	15	CASSWNPGDTGELFF	TGCGCCAGCAGCTGGAACCCAGGGGACACCGGGGAGCTGTTTTTT
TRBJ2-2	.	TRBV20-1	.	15	CSARPGTPTSGELFF	TGCAGTGCTCGACCCGGGACCCCCACCTCCGGGGAGCTGTTTTTT
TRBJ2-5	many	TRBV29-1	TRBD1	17	CSVGSSGWDSREETQYF	TGCAGCGTTGGTTCATCAGGGTGGGACAGTCGAGAGGAGACCCAGTACTTC
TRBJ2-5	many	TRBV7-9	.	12	CASSALTETQYF	TGTGCCAGCAGCGCACTTACTGAGACCCAGTACTTC
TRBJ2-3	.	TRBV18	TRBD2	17	CASSPQKRSGSLDTQYF	TGTGCCAGCTCACCACAAAAGCGTAGCGGGAGTTTAGATACGCAGTATTTT
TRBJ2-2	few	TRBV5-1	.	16	CASSLVLGPNTGELFF	TGCGCCAGCAGCTTGGTTCTAGGCCCGAACACCGGGGAGCTGTTTTTT
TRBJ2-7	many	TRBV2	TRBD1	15	CASRTDRASFYEQYF	TGTGCCAGCAGAACGGACAGGGCATCCTTCTACGAGCAGTACTTC
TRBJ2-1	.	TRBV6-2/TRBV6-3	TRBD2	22	CASSYSNSVGLAGDRTYNEQFF	TGTGCCAGCAGTTACTCGAATTCTGTGGGACTAGCGGGAGACCGGACCTACAATGAGCAGTTCTTC
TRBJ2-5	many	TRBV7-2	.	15	CASSLELGRQETQYF	TGTGCCAGCAGTCTAGAGTTAGGGCGCCAAGAGACCCAGTACTTC
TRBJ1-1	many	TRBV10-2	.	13	CASSGDMNTEAFF	TGCGCCAGCAGTGGTGACATGAACACTGAAGCTTTCTTT
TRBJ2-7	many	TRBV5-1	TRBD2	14	CASSRVSGNYEQYF	TGCGCCAGCAGCCGAGTTAGCGGGAATTACGAGCAGTACTTC
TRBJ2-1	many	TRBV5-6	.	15	CASSSGSWEYNEQFF	TGTGCCAGCAGCTCGGGCTCGTGGGAGTACAATGAGCAGTTCTTC
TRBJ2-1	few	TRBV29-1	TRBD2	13	CSASGKRYNEQFF	TGCAGCGCGAGCGGGAAGCGGTACAATGAGCAGTTCTTC
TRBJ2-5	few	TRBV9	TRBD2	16	CASSVVAGGVRETQYF	TGTGCCAGCAGCGTAGTCGCGGGAGGGGTTCGAGAGACCCAGTACTTC
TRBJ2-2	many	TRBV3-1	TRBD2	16	CASSQVAGGNTGELFF	TGTGCCAGCAGCCAAGTAGCGGGAGGGAACACCGGGGAGCTGTTTTTT
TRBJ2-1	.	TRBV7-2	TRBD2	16	CASSWGSTSGRNEQFF	TGTGCCAGCAGCTGGGGGTCCACTAGCGGGCGGAATGAGCAGTTCTTC
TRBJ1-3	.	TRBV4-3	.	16	CASSQEIRAGGNTIYF	TGCGCCAGCAGCCAAGAAATCAGGGCGGGTGGAAACACCATATATTTT
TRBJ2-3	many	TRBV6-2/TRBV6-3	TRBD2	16	CASSTWSSGRGDTQYF	TGTGCCAGCAGTACCTGGAGTAGCGGGAGAGGAGATACGCAGTATTTT
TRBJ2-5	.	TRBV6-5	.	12	CASGEPQETQYF	TGTGCCAGCGGGGAGCCCCAAGAGACCCAGTACTTC